These 11 T cell receptor beta chains were sequenced from one sample in a study of lung T cells in sarcoidosis with Löfgren's syndrome. Via MiXCR, TCRdb re-called the reads, giving one row per CDR3 protein. The sample includes around 60,000 distinct CDR3 sequences, roughly 20% seen only once; the top ten take over 2%. The sequenced sample was CD4+ T cells from PBMCs. These receptors originate from a human donor with sarcoidosis (Löfgren's syndrome or another form), or a control subject (not recorded which).

This sequence joins TRBV12-3 or TRBV12-4 and TRBJ2-1; D may correspond to TRBD1 or TRBD2 (5 bases each). The CDR3 sequence is 12 residues long. V was cut by 6 bases and J by 8 bases, with 11 bases left in between. For the CDR3, the DNA is TGTGCCAGCAGCGGGGCTTATGATGAGCAGTTCTTC. This encodes CASSGAYDEQFF.

This clonotype was seen many times. The chain is built from TRBV6-6 and TRBJ2-7, with 7 bases identical to TRBD1. The CDR3 consists of 15 residues. J was trimmed by 0 bases and V by 0 bases; bases with no gene match: 2. The V gene's germline CDR1 is MNHNY and CDR2 SVGAGI (reference sequence). The CDR3, as DNA: TGTGCCAGCAGTTACTCGACAGGGTTCTCCTACGAGCAGTACTTC. Translated, it gives CASSYSTGFSYEQYF.

Relative to its sample, this clonotype is medium-sized. The chain links TRBV28 to TRBJ2-7; D remains ambiguous. V was shortened by 2 bases and J by 2 bases, with 10 bases between the two germline ends. The germline CDR1 and CDR2 sequences are MDHEN and SYDVKM. There are 14 residues in the CDR3. The CDR3 is CASSLNLGTYEQYV. CDR3 sequence (DNA): TGTGCCAGCAGTTTAAATTTAGGGACCTACGAGCAGTACGTC.

This clonotype was counted ten times or more. The gene calls are TRBV20-1 and TRBJ2-3; D not resolved. The CDR3 runs 12 residues. Per germline, CDR1 DFQATT and CDR2 SNEGSKA (reference sequence). As DNA, the CDR3 is TGCAGCGGCGACGGCCCCCCAGATACGCAGTATTTT. Its translation is CSGDGPPDTQYF.

This clonotype was found many times. The genes are TRBV6-1 and TRBJ1-2, with TRBD1 as a possible D gene (5 bases). The CDR3 has 17 residues. Per germline, CDR1 MNHNS and CDR2 SASEGT. The germline V and J ends were trimmed by 6 bases and 3 bases, with 23 bases remaining between them. The DNA of the CDR3 is TGTGCCAGCAGATCAACCCCCAACGTGGGACGGCACTATGGCTACACCTTC. It translates to CASRSTPNVGRHYGYTF.

Note on this clonotype: This may be a read error, as it is one base from a much larger clone. The conserved closing phenylalanine or tryptophan is absent in this CDR3, likely reflecting a read error. V gene TRBV20-1 combines with J gene TRBJ2-7; D unresolved. V was cut by 6 bases and J by 3 bases, with 12 bases left in between. The CDR3 has 12 amino acids. Germline CDR1 DFQATT, CDR2 SNEGSKA (reference sequence). Written as DNA, the CDR3 is TGCAGTGCCACGAAGGAACTCTACGAGCAGTACTCC. This translates into CSATKELYEQYS.

Note on this clonotype: This may be a read error: a much more frequent sequence differs by one nucleotide. The chain carries TRBV6-1 and TRBJ2-7; no reliable D call. Germline loops: CDR1 MNHNS, CDR2 SASEGT. V lost 6 bases to trimming and J lost 4 bases, with 13 bases between them. The CDR3 consists of 13 residues. The CDR3 nucleotides read TGTGCCAGCAGGCCTAGGGTAGAATACGAGCAGTACTTC. It yields the protein CASRPRVEYEQYF.

This clonotype was counted a few times. The genes are TRBV20-1 and TRBJ1-2; no clear D gene. Germline-derived CDR1 and CDR2 are DFQATT and SNEGSKA (reference sequence). The CDR3 is 12 amino acids. Trimming removed 7 bases from V and 11 bases from J, with 20 bases in between. CDR3 protein: CSVTPGAMRYTF. The CDR3 DNA is TGCAGTGTCACCCCAGGCGCAATGCGTTACACCTTC.

This clonotype was counted ten times or more. V usage is TRBV12-3 or TRBV12-4 and J usage is TRBJ2-5; 12 nucleotides match TRBD1. Trimming took 4 bases from V and 2 from J; bases not matched to a gene: 5. This CDR3 is 16 amino acids long. Here the CDR3 DNA reads TGTGCCAGCAGTTCCCGGGACAGGGGGCGGCAAGAGACCCAGTACTTC. Translated: CASSSRDRGRQETQYF.

The chain carries TRBV30 and TRBJ1-1; weak D call: TRBD1 (5 bases). The ends were cut back, 5 bases at V and 5 bases at J, with 12 bases in the middle. The germline gives CDR1 GTSNPN, CDR2 SVGIG (reference sequence). The CDR3 contains 12 residues. CDR3 nucleotides: TGTGCCTGGGCCGGGGCAGGTACTGAAGCTTTCTTT. Protein sequence: CAWAGAGTEAFF.

With regard to this clonotype: A much larger clone is a single base away; this may be a read error. The chain has TRBV20-1 and TRBJ1-5; tentatively, D is TRBD1 (6 bases). Germline CDR1 DFQATT, CDR2 SNEGSKA (reference sequence). The CDR3 length is 15 residues. Trimming took off 0 bases at V and 3 bases at J, with 12 bases between the two ends. The CDR3 sequence is CSARDIGQNNQPQHF. The CDR3 coding sequence is TGCAGTGCTAGAGATATCGGACAGAACAATCAGCCCCAGCATTTT.